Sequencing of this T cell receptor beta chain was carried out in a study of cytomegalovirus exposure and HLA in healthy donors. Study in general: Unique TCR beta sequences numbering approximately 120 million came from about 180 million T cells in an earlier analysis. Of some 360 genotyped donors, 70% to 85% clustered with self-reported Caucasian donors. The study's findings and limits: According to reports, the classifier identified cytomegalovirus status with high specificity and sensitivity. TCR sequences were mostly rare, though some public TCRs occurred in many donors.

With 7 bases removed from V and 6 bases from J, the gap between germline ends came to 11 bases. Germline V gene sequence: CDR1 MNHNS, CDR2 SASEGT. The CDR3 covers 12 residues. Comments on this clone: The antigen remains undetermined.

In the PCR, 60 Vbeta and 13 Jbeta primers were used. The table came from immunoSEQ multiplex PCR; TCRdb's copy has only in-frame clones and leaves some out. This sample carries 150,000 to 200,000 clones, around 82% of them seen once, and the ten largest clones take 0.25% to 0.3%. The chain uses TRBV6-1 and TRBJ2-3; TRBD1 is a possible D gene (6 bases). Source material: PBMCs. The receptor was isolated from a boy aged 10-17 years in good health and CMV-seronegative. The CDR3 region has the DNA TGTGCCAGCACCATCACAGGGGATACGCAGTATTTT. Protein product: CASTITGDTQYF.